One and the same sample provided the 6 T cell receptor beta chains below, sequenced in a study of blood T cells in healthy people across ages. A sample-barcoded 5' primer and a J-beta primer mix were used in a second PCR of roughly 7 to 11 cycles. TCRdb processed the 5' RACE reads anew with MiXCR; each CDR3 protein has one entry. Of hundreds of thousands of distinct CDR3 sequences listed, 45% to 70% are singletons. The sample comprised blood. The receptor set was obtained from a man in his forties or fifties in good health.

This clonotype was detected only a few times. The chain couples TRBV4-3 to TRBJ2-3; D remains ambiguous. Trimming took off 2 bases at V and 3 bases at J, with 9 bases between the two ends. The CDR3 has 14 amino acids. Germline V gives CDR1 LGHNA, CDR2 YSLEER. The CDR3 is CASSQRRETDTQYF. The CDR3, as DNA: TGCGCCAGCAGCCAACGGCGAGAAACAGATACGCAGTATTTT.

In DNA, the CDR3 is TGTGCCAGCAGCCCACAAGAGGGGGAGGGACCACAGTACTTC. Residues: CASSPQEGEGPQYF. The V call is TRBV11-3, the J call TRBJ2-7; TRBD2 is a possible D gene (7 bases). Trimming left V 5 bases short and J 10 bases short, with 21 bases between. Looked up from germline, CDR1 is SGHNT and CDR2 is YENEEA. The CDR3 consists of 14 residues.

CDR3 sequence reads: CSADGQQKSQPQHF. For the CDR3, the DNA is TGCAGTGCCGACGGACAGCAAAAAAGCCAGCCCCAGCATTTT. The V and J genes are TRBV20-1 and TRBJ1-5, with TRBD1 as a possible D gene (6 bases). CDR1 DFQATT and CDR2 SNEGSKA come from the germline V gene (reference sequence). Trimming stripped 6 bases from V and 7 bases from J, with 19 bases between. This CDR3 region has 14 residues.

This clonotype turned up a few times. J is TRBJ2-7 and V is TRBV11-1; D uncertain. Germline V gene sequence: CDR1 SGHAT, CDR2 FQDESV (reference sequence). The CDR3 sequence is 14 residues long. Trimming took off 1 base at V and 0 bases at J, with 7 bases between the two ends. In DNA, the CDR3 is TGTGCCAGCAGCTTAGGGGCGAGCTCCTACGAGCAGTACTTC. This sequence encodes CASSLGASSYEQYF.

V and J are TRBV20-1 and TRBJ2-1; TRBD2 aligns across 12 bases. Germline V gene lookup returns CDR1 DFQATT and CDR2 SNEGSKA (reference sequence). The V gene end was trimmed by 6 bases and the J gene end by 4 bases; junction bases not matched to a gene: 19. The CDR3 has 19 amino acids. The CDR3 protein is CSARHQVGLAGGIYNEQFF. The DNA for the CDR3 is TGCAGTGCAAGACATCAAGTGGGGCTAGCGGGAGGGATTTACAATGAGCAGTTCTTC.

The gene calls are TRBV7-3 and TRBJ2-7; D may correspond to TRBD1 or TRBD2 (5 bases each). Per the germline V gene, CDR1 is SGHTA and CDR2 is FQGTGA. Trimming removed 5 bases from V and 6 bases from J, with 23 bases in between. CDR3 size: 16 residues. CDR3 sequence (DNA): TGTGCCAGCAGCCCCACATCCAATCAGGGACGACGCGAGCAGTACTTC. Amino acid sequence: CASSPTSNQGRREQYF.